These T cell receptor beta chains were read from a single sample in a study of blood T cell repertoires in COVID-19. TCRdb's table, derived via immunoSEQ multiplex PCR, lists solely in-frame clones and lacks some. The data contain approximately 190,000 clones, 88% of them singletons. The sequenced sample consisted of peripheral blood. The receptors shown here come from a woman aged 35 to 49 who had recovered from COVID-19. The CDR3 runs from the conserved cysteine through the conserved F or W. A D gene is named only where the DNA matches it firmly. A clone size is listed for some rows: how often the clone was seen (once, few, many), or a class if it is expanded.

clone_size j_call d_call v_call cdr3_nt cdr3_aa
few TRBJ2-1 TRBD2 TRBV9 TGTGCCAGCAGTCGGGGCGGGAGCGCCTACAATGAGCAGTTCTTC CASSRGGSAYNEQFF
NA TRBJ1-1 NA TRBV29-1 TGCAGCATTAGGGAGGCCAACACTGAAGCTTTCTTT CSIREANTEAFF
NA TRBJ1-2 TRBD1 TRBV11-1 TGTGCCAGCAGCCCACGGGACAGGGAACACTATGGCTACACCTTC CASSPRDREHYGYTF
NA TRBJ1-3 TRBD1 TRBV9 TGTGCCAGCAGCGACGACAGGGGGGACACCATATATTTT CASSDDRGDTIYF
NA TRBJ2-1 TRBD2 TRBV11-1 TGTGCCAGCAGCCCTAGACGACTAGCGAATGAGCAGTTCTTC CASSPRRLANEQFF
NA TRBJ2-2 TRBD2 TRBV28 TGTGCCAGCAGTCGGGCGGGAGGGCCCAGCACCGGGGAGCTGTTTTTT CASSRAGGPSTGELFF
NA TRBJ1-5 NA TRBV18 TGTGCCAGCTCACCCGGCAGGGTCCAGCCCCAGCATTTT CASSPGRVQPQHF
NA TRBJ2-5 NA TRBV28 TGTGCCAGCAGTCCTTCGGAGACCCAGTACTTC CASSPSETQYF
NA TRBJ2-1 NA TRBV19 TGTGCCAGTAACCCCGGGGTAATCCGCCCCTCCTACAATGAGCAGTTCTTC CASNPGVIRPSYNEQFF
NA TRBJ2-1 NA TRBV11-1 TGTGCCAGCTCGCGATCGGGGCGGGGGCAGTTCTTC CASSRSGRGQFF
NA TRBJ2-1 NA TRBV11-3 TGTGCCAGCAGCCAGTATCGGGGCGGGGATGAGCAGTTCTTC CASSQYRGGDEQFF
NA TRBJ2-3 TRBD2 TRBV28 TGTGCCAGCAGTTTATCCCTGGGACTAGCGGGAGAGGTAGCCCCAGCCTCAACAGATACGCAGTATTTT CASSLSLGLAGEVAPASTDTQYF
NA TRBJ2-5 NA TRBV20-1 TGCAGTGCTAGTAGCGACCAAGAGACCCAGTACTTC CSASSDQETQYF
NA TRBJ1-1 NA TRBV15 TGTGCCACCAGCAGAGAATCCCCGGGACACCCTGAAGCTTTCTTT CATSRESPGHPEAFF
NA TRBJ1-2 NA TRBV6-5 TGTGCCAGCAGCTCGTCGGACAATCTCTATGGCTACACCTTC CASSSSDNLYGYTF
few TRBJ2-1 NA TRBV30 TGTGCCCAAGAACAGTACAATGAGCAGTTCTTC CAQEQYNEQFF
NA TRBJ1-3 NA TRBV18 TGTGCCAGCTCAGCTTCAGGGGCTGGAAACACCATATATTTT CASSASGAGNTIYF
NA TRBJ2-1 TRBD2 TRBV19 TGTGCCAGTAGCAAGAGGAGTGGCGGGAGAGGGGCCTACAATGAGCAGTTCTTC CASSKRSGGRGAYNEQFF
NA TRBJ2-2 TRBD2 TRBV28 TGTGCCAGCACCCTACTCCCGGGGGGAAAGGCCGGGGAGCTGTTTTTT CASTLLPGGKAGELFF
once TRBJ2-3 TRBD2 TRBV2 TGTGCCAGCAGGAGACTAGCGGCTAGCACAGATACGCAGTATTTT CASRRLAASTDTQYF
NA TRBJ2-7 TRBD2 TRBV7-2 TGTGCCAGCAGCTTACCGGGAGGGCGTTTGGAGCAGTACTTC CASSLPGGRLEQYF
NA TRBJ2-3 NA TRBV5-4 TGTGCCAGCAGCTTGGGCCGAGGGGGATACTTCACAGATACGCAGTATTTT CASSLGRGGYFTDTQYF
NA TRBJ1-5 NA TRBV28 TGTGCCACGGAAGGGGGTCAGCCCCAGCATTTT CATEGGQPQHF
NA TRBJ1-5 NA TRBV30 TGTGCCTGGACGGACGGGAATAGCAATCAGCCCCAGCATTTT CAWTDGNSNQPQHF
NA TRBJ2-7 TRBD1 TRBV6-7 TGTGCCAGCAGGCACAGGGGCCCCAAGGGGGACGAGCAGTACTTC CASRHRGPKGDEQYF
NA TRBJ2-1 TRBD2 TRBV4-2 TGTGCCAGCAGCCAAGATAGGGCTAGCGGGAGTGGTGGGTACGGCAATGAGCAGTTCTTC CASSQDRASGSGGYGNEQFF
NA TRBJ1-2 TRBD1 TRBV29-1 TGCAGCGTTCTTACCGGGACAGGCTATGGCTACACCTTC CSVLTGTGYGYTF
NA TRBJ2-7 TRBD1 TRBV28 TGTGCCAGCAGGTGGACAGGGACCAGCGAGCAGTACTTC CASRWTGTSEQYF
NA TRBJ2-3 NA TRBV15 TGTGCCACCAGCAGAGGACGTCAAACTAGCAGAACCACAGATACGCAGTATTTT CATSRGRQTSRTTDTQYF
NA TRBJ2-5 TRBD1 TRBV9 TGTGCCAGCAGCGCGAACCCGACGGGGACAGGGACCTGGGAGACCCAGTACTTC CASSANPTGTGTWETQYF
NA TRBJ2-2 NA TRBV6-6 TGTGCCAGCAGTCCTAGACCGGACACCGGGGAGCTGTTTTTT CASSPRPDTGELFF
NA TRBJ2-2 NA TRBV27 TGTGCCAGCAGCCGCGGGAGGGAGCTGTTTTTT CASSRGRELFF
NA TRBJ2-1 TRBD2 TRBV6-5 TGTGCCAGCAGTAGACTAGCGTCCTCCTACAATGAGCAGTTCTTC CASSRLASSYNEQFF
NA TRBJ2-6 TRBD1 TRBV28 TGTGCCAGCAGTTCCCGACAGGGGGCAAGGAAAGCTGGGGCCAACGTCCTGACTTTC CASSSRQGARKAGANVLTF